This T cell receptor (beta chain) was obtained from a study of T cells in Graves' hyperthyroidism and ophthalmopathy. Broader study findings: In validation, the model predicted ophthalmopathy. These predictions came a median about 6.8 months before onset. Blood shared most expanded thyroid clonotypes above 0.001.

Amplified TCR beta CDR3 regions derived from RNA transcripts. First-round RT-PCR with HTBI primers amplified the TCR CDR3 region. Using its own MiXCR run on the multiplex PCR reads, TCRdb lists one record per CDR3 protein. The data contain roughly 570,000 distinct CDR3 sequences, approximately 44% of them seen just once; the ten biggest clones take up 15% to 20%. A note on this clonotype: Its antigen remains unidentified.

V dropped 6 bases and J dropped 11 bases, with 17 bases sitting between them. Germline V gene data show CDR1 as SGHVS and CDR2 as FQNEAQ. The CDR3 length is 13 residues. J is TRBJ1-5 and V is TRBV7-8; perhaps TRBD1 as D (6 bases). Sequenced material: peripheral blood or thyroid tissue (not recorded which). The TCR comes from an adult woman with Graves' disease, either hyperthyroidism or ophthalmopathy (not recorded which). The CDR3 sequence: CASRQGLQETQHF. The CDR3, as DNA: TGTGCCAGCAGACAGGGCCTCCAAGAGACCCAGCATTTT.